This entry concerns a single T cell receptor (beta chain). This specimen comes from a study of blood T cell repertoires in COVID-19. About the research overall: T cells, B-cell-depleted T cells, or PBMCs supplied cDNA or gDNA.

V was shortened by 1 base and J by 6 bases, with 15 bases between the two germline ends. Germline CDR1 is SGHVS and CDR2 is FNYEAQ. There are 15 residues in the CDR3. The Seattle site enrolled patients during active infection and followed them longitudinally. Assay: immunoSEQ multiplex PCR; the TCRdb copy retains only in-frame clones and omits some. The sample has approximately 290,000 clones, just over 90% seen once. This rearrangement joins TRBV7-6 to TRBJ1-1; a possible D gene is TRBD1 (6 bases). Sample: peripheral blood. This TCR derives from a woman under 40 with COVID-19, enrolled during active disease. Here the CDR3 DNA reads TGTGCCAGCAGCTTAGGTTCAGGGGTTGTATCTGAAGCTTTCTTT. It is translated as CASSLGSGVVSEAFF.